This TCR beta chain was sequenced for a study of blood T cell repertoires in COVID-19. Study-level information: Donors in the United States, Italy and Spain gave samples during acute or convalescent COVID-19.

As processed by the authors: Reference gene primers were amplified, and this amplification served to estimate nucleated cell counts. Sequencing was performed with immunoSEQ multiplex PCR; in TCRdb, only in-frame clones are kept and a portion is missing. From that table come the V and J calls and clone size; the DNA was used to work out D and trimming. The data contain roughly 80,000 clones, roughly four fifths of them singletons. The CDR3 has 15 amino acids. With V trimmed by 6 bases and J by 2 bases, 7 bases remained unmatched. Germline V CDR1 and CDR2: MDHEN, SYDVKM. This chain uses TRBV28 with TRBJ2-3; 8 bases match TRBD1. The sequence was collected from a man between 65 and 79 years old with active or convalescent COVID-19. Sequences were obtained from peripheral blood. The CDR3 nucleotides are TGTGCCAGCAGGTGGACAGGGCTATCCACAGATACGCAGTATTTT. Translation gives CASRWTGLSTDTQYF.